This TCR beta chain was recorded in a study of blood T cells in healthy people across ages. Together with a sample-barcoded 5' primer, a J-beta primer mix was included in a second PCR lasting about 7 to 11 cycles. TCRdb independently ran MiXCR on the 5' RACE reads; one entry per CDR3 protein. The repertoire holds 1.5 million or so distinct CDR3 sequences, roughly 40% seen once, with 7.9% in the top ten. V lost 1 base to trimming and J lost 6 bases; unmatched junction nucleotides: 20. The CDR3 totals 19 residues. CDR1 and CDR2 from the germline V gene are SGHVS and FNYEAQ. This chain connects TRBV7-6 to TRBJ2-7, with 8 bases matching TRBD2. The specimen sequenced was blood. The sequence was obtained from a woman aged 18 to 35 in good health. CDR3: CASSLVGLVGGRLPGEQYF. The CDR3 nucleotides read TGTGCCAGCAGCTTAGTGGGACTAGTGGGAGGACGGTTACCCGGCGAGCAGTACTTC.